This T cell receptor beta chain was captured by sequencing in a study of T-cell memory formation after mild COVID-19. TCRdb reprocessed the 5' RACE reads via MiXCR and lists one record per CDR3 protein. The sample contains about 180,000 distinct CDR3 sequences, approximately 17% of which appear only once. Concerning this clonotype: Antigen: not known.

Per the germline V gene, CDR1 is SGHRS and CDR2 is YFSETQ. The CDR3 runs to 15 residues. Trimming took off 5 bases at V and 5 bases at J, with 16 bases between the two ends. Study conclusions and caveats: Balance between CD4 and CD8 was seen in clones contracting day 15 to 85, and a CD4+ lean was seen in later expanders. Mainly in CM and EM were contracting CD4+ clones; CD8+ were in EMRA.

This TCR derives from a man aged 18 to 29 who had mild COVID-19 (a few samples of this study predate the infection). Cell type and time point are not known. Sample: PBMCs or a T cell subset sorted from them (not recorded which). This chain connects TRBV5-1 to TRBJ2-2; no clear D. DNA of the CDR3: TGCGCCAGCAGTCCCATTCTCGGCGGTACCGGGGAGCTGTTTTTT. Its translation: CASSPILGGTGELFF.